The clone carrying this T cell receptor beta chain was detected only a few times. The sample belongs to a study of T-cell reconstitution after alpha-beta-depleted transplantation in children. Trimming removed 4 bases from V and 1 base from J, with 14 bases in between. Germline lookup yields CDR1 KGHDR and CDR2 SFDVKD. The length of the CDR3 is 16 residues. Unique molecular identifiers were built into the TCRbeta library. MiXCR was run by TCRdb on the PCR reads, yielding one entry per CDR3 protein. This sample has about 240,000 distinct CDR3 sequences, with around 12% found just once. The sequence came from a human donor who donated a stem cell graft to a child with acute lymphoblastic leukemia. V and J are TRBV24-1 and TRBJ2-3; D gene uncertain. Specimen: PBMCs from the stem cell graft donor, collected from the stem cell graft. CDR3: CATSDLGPGGTDTQYF. The CDR3 DNA reads as TGTGCCACCAGTGACCTGGGTCCTGGAGGCACAGATACGCAGTATTTT.